What follows is one T cell receptor (beta chain) and its context. Antigen unknown. Sequenced by immunoSEQ multiplex PCR; TCRdb stores in-frame clones only, minus some. This table holds about 8,800 clones, roughly 87% found once. The data are from a study of T cells in localized non-small cell lung cancer. Overall study results and limits: In uninvolved adjacent lung, T cell clonality reached its highest value, exceeding tumor. The tumor had only one region sequenced, so heterogeneity remains possible.

The V segment lost 0 bases and the J segment 3 bases; nucleotides outside the gene matches: 3. CDR1 GTSNPN and CDR2 SVGIG come from the germline V gene (reference sequence). CDR3 size: 14 residues. The starting material was peripheral blood, obtained before any cancer treatment. This sequence was found in an older male donor with stage III squamous cell lung carcinoma. This sequence joins TRBV30 and TRBJ2-3; 7 nucleotides line up with TRBD1. CDR3 amino acids: CAWSVLTGTDTQYF. The CDR3 DNA is TGTGCCTGGAGTGTACTGACAGGGACAGATACGCAGTATTTT.